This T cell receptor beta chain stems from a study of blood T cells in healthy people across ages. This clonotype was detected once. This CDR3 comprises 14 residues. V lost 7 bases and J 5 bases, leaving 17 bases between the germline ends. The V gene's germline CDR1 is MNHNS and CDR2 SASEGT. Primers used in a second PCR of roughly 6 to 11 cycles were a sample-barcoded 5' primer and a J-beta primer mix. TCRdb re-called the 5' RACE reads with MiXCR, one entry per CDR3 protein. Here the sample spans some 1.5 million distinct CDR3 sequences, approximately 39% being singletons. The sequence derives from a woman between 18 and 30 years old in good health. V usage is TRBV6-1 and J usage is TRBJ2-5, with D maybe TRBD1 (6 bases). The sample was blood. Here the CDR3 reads CASTQGQWRETQYF. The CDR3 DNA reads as TGTGCCAGCACCCAAGGACAGTGGAGGGAGACCCAGTACTTC.